This record concerns one T cell receptor beta chain sequence. This sample is drawn from a study of blood T cell repertoires in COVID-19. Study overall: Donors in the United States, Italy and Spain gave samples during acute or convalescent COVID-19. The analysed material was cDNA or gDNA that came from T cells, B-cell-depleted T cells, or PBMCs.

Source study methods: Estimation of nucleated cell counts was performed using reference gene primer amplification. Clones were read by immunoSEQ multiplex PCR, and TCRdb kept only the in-frame ones, dropping some. V, J and clone size reflect that table, while D and trimming were determined from the DNA. The sample records about 440,000 clones, around nine tenths being singletons. With 6 bases removed from V and 4 bases from J, the gap between germline ends came to 9 bases. The germline V gene has CDR1 SNHLY and CDR2 FYNNEI. The CDR3 extends over 12 amino acids. Sequenced sample: peripheral blood. This sequence joins TRBV2 and TRBJ1-1, with no clear D. The clonotype comes from a woman in her twenties or thirties with acute or convalescent COVID-19. Here the CDR3 reads CASRESVTEAFF. The CDR3 bases are TGTGCCAGCAGGGAGAGTGTCACTGAAGCTTTCTTT.